One sample yielded the 2 T cell receptor beta chains listed below, sequenced in a study of beta chain features in type 1 diabetes. Their antigens remain unidentified. Expressed TCRB transcripts were sequenced because the entire RNA isolate underwent reverse transcription. The data were produced by immunoSEQ multiplex PCR, yet TCRdb's version contains in-frame clones alone and is incomplete. The table lists roughly 340,000 clones, approximately 13% of them singletons. Study-wide points: Moderately but significantly shorter TCRB CDR3s were found in Type 1 diabetes patients in all four CD4+ subsets.

Sequencing was done on a sample of naive CD4+ T cells from blood. The receptors stem from a woman younger than 30 with type 1 diabetes.

This clone was seen a few times. This sequence joins TRBV2 and TRBJ2-5, with 10 bases lining up with TRBD1. The CDR3 has 14 amino acids. Germline CDR1 and CDR2: SNHLY and FYNNEI. J gave up 3 bases and V 6 bases, and 4 bases lay outside the gene matches. CDR3 nucleotides: TGTGCCAGCAGCAGGGACAGGGGTGAAGAGACCCAGTACTTC. Protein: CASSRDRGEETQYF. Full variable domain (outside the CDR3, taken from reference TRBV2 and TRBJ2-5): EPEVTQTPSHQVTQMGQEVILRCVPISNHLYFYWYRQILGQKVEFLVSFYNNEISEKSEIFDDQFSVERPDGSNFTLKIRSTKLEDSAMYFCASSRDRGEETQYFGPGTRLLVL.

This clone was seen more than once but under ten times. V usage is TRBV19 and J usage is TRBJ2-1, with TRBD2 matching over 8 bases. V trimming: 3 bases; J trimming: 1 base; junction bases outside the gene matches: 2. The CDR3 has 15 amino acids. Germline lookup yields CDR1 LNHDA and CDR2 SQIVND (reference sequence). As DNA, the CDR3 is TGTGCCAGTAGTATGAGCGGGAGATCCTACAATGAGCAGTTCTTC. This codes for CASSMSGRSYNEQFF. The entire variable domain, with the rest obtained from reference TRBV19 and TRBJ2-1, is as follows: DGGITQSPKYLFRKEGQNVTLSCEQNLNHDAMYWYRQDPGQGLRLIYYSQIVNDFQKGDIAEGYSVSREKKESFPLTVTSAQKNPTAFYLCASSMSGRSYNEQFFGPGTRLTVL.